This TCR beta chain was identified during a study of stem cell transplantation in POMP-related autoinflammatory disease. PRAID combined immunodeficiency and autoinflammation. Per germline, CDR1 MNHEY and CDR2 SVGAGI. The CDR3 consists of 15 residues. J lost 5 bases, V lost 6 bases, and 7 bases had no gene match. Overall study results and limits: In patients with PRAID, every analyzed T-cell subset tended to show lower diversity and higher clonality. Patients with PRAID showed a restricted number of unique TRB V-J gene pairings.

With respect to this clone: Antigen specificity is unknown.

Sequencing was performed with immunoSEQ multiplex PCR; in TCRdb, only in-frame clones are kept and a portion is missing. Of some 29,000 clones listed, 70% to 90% were seen once; the top ten hold over 0.65%. The TCR sequence derives from a human donor with POMP-related autoinflammation and immune dysregulation (PRAID). The genes are TRBV6-5 and TRBJ1-5; 10 bases are a match to TRBD1. Sequences were derived from CD4+ T cells from PBMCs, sampled before stem cell transplantation. CDR3 nucleotide sequence: TGTGCCAGCAGACGCGACAGGGGGCCAGATCAGCCCCAGCATTTT. This encodes CASRRDRGPDQPQHF.